Given below is one TCR beta chain in context. The entry originates in a study of blood T cell repertoires in COVID-19. Study-level background: The United States, Italy and Spain provided the acute and convalescent COVID-19 samples. The analysed material was cDNA or gDNA that came from T cells, B-cell-depleted T cells, or PBMCs.

TCRdb's table, derived via immunoSEQ multiplex PCR, lists solely in-frame clones and lacks some. The repertoire consists of about 200,000 clones, with 86% occurring once and the leading ten covering approximately 0.75%. The CDR3 runs to 17 residues. V gave up 3 bases and J gave up 0 bases; unmatched junction bases: 9. Per the germline V gene, CDR1 is MDHEN and CDR2 is SYDVKM. The chain joins TRBV28 to TRBJ1-1; 8 nucleotides match TRBD1. Material: peripheral blood. This receptor was taken from a woman aged 65 to 85 with acute or convalescent COVID-19. Here the CDR3 DNA reads TGTGCCAGCAGTTTCACCCCCGGGACAGGCTTGAACACTGAAGCTTTCTTT. It encodes CASSFTPGTGLNTEAFF.